This T cell receptor beta chain originates from a study of blood T cell repertoires in COVID-19. Germline V gives CDR1 SGDLS, CDR2 YYNGEE. The CDR3 length is 16 residues. Trimming removed 3 bases from V and 0 bases from J; junction bases left unmatched: 7. Only one count was recorded for this clone. Method: immunoSEQ multiplex PCR; TCRdb's copy keeps in-frame clones and lacks some. This sample carries about 120,000 clones, 75% to 90% of them seen once, and the ten largest clones take roughly 8%. This TCR was recovered from a human donor in a cohort sampled during active COVID-19. V is TRBV9 and J is TRBJ2-3; the match to TRBD2 covers 7 bases. The sequencing input was peripheral blood. The CDR3 nucleotides are TGTGCCAGCAGCGCCCGAGCGGGGACTAGCACAGATACGCAGTATTTT. Translation gives CASSARAGTSTDTQYF.